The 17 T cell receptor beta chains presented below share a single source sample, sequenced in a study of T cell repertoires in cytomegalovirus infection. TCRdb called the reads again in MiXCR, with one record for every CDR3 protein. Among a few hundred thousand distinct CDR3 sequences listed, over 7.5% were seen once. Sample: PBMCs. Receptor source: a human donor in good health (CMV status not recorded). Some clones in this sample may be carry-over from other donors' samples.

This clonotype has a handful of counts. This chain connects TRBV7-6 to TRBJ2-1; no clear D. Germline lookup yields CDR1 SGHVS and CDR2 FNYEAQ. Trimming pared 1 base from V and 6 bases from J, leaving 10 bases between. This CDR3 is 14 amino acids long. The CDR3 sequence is CASSLVGRLNEQFF. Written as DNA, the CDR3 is TGTGCCAGCAGCTTAGTCGGCAGACTCAATGAGCAGTTCTTC.

The CDR3: CASGSSQYEQYF. In DNA, the CDR3 is TGTGCCAGCGGGAGCTCCCAATACGAGCAGTACTTC. The rearrangement links TRBV7-9 to TRBJ2-7; D may be TRBD2 (5 bases). The ends were cut back, 8 bases at V and 4 bases at J, with 12 bases in the middle. The CDR3 consists of 12 residues. Looked up from germline, CDR1 is SEHNR and CDR2 is FQNEAQ (reference sequence). Together with reference TRBV7-9 and TRBJ2-7, the CDR3 gives the full variable domain: DTGVSQNPRHKITKRGQNVTFRCDPISEHNRLYWYRQTLGQGPEFLTYFQNEAQLEKSRLLSDRFSAERPKGSFSTLEIQRTEQGDSAMYLCASGSSQYEQYFGPGTRLTVT.

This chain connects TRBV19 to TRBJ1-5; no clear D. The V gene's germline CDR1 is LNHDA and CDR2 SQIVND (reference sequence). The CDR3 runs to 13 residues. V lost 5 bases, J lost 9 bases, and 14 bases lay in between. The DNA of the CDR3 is TGTGCCAGTAGTCAAGGAGTTTATGGGCCCCAGCATTTT. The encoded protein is CASSQGVYGPQHF.

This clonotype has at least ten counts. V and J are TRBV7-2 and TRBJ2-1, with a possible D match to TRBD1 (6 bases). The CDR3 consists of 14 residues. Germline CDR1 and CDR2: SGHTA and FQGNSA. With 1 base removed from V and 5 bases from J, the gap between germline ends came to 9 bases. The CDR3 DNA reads TGTGCCAGCAGCTTAGGGACAGCGAACAATGAGCAGTTCTTC. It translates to CASSLGTANNEQFF.

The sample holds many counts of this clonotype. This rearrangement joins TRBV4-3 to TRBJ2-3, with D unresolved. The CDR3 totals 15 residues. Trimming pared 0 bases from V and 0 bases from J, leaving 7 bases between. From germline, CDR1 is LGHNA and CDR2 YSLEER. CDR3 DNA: TGCGCCAGCAGCCAAGATCAGGATAGCACAGATACGCAGTATTTT. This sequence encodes CASSQDQDSTDTQYF.

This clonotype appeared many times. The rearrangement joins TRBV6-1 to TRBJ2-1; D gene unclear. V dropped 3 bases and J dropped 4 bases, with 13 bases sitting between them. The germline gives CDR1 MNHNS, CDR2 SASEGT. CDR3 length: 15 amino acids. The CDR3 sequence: CASSEGNPAYNEQFF. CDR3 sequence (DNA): TGTGCCAGCAGTGAGGGGAACCCTGCTTACAATGAGCAGTTCTTC.

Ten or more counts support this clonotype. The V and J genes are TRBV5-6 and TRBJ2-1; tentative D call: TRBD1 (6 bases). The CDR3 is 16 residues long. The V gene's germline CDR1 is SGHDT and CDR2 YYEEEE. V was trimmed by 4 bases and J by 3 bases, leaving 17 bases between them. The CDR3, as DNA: TGTGCCAGCAGCCCAGGGGCAGGGGTGAGCTACAATGAGCAGTTCTTC. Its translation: CASSPGAGVSYNEQFF.

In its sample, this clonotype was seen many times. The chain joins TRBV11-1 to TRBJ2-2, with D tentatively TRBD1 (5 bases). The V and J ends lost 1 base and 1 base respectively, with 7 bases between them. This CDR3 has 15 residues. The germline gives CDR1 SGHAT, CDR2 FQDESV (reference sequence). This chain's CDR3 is CASSLVDMNTGELFF. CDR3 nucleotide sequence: TGTGCCAGCAGCTTAGTGGACATGAACACCGGGGAGCTGTTTTTT.

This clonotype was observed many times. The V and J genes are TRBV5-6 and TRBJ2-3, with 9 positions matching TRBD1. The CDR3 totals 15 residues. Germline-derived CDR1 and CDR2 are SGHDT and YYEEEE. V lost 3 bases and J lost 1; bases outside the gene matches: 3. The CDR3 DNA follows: TGTGCCAGCAGCTGGGGACAGGGCGGCACAGATACGCAGTATTTT. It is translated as CASSWGQGGTDTQYF.

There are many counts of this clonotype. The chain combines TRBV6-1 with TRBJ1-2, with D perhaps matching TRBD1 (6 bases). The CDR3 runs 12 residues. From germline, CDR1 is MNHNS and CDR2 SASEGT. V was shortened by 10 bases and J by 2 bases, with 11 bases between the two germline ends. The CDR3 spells CATRQVNYGYTF. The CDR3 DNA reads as TGTGCCACCCGACAGGTCAACTATGGCTACACCTTC.

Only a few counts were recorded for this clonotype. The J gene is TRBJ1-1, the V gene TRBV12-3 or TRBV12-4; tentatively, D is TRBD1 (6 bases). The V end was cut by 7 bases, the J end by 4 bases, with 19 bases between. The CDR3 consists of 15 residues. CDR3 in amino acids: CASKRQGLGVTEAFF. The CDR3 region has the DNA TGTGCCAGCAAAAGGCAGGGGCTTGGGGTCACTGAAGCTTTCTTT.

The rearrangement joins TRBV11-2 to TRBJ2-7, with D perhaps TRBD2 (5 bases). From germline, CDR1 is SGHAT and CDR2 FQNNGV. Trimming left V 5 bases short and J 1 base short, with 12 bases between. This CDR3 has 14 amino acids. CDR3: CASSPVGVSYEQYF. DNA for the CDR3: TGTGCCAGCAGCCCGGTCGGGGTTTCCTACGAGCAGTACTTC.

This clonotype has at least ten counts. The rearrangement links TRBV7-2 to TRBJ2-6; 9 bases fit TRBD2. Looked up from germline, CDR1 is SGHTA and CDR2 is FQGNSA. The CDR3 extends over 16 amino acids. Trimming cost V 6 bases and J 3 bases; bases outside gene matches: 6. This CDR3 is CASRSSGGSGANVLTF. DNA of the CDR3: TGTGCCAGCAGGTCCAGCGGGGGGAGTGGGGCCAACGTCCTGACTTTC.

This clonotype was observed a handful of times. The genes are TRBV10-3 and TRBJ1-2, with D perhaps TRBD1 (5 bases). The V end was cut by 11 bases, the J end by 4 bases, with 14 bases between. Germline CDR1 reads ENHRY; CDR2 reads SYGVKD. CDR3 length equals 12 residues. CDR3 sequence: CASRQNSYGYTF. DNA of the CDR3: TGTGCCTCCCGACAGAATAGCTATGGCTACACCTTC.

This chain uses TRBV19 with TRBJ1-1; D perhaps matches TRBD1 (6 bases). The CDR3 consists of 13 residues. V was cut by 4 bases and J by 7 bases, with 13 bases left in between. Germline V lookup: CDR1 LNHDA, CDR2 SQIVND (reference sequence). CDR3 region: CASSKAGADEAFF. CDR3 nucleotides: TGTGCCAGTAGTAAGGCAGGGGCGGATGAAGCTTTCTTT.

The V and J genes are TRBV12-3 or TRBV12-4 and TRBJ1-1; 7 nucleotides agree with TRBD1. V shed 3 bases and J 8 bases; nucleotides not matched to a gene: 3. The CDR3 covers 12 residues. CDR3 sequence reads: CASSFKGAEAFF. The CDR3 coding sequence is TGTGCCAGCAGTTTCAAGGGGGCGGAAGCTTTCTTT.

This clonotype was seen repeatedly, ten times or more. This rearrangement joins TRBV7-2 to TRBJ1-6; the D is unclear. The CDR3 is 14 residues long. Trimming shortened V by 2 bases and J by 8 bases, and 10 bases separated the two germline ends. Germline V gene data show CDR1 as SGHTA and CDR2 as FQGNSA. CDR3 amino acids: CASSLRARYSPLHF. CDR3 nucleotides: TGTGCCAGCAGCTTAAGAGCAAGATATTCACCCCTCCACTTT.